The 15 T cell receptor beta chains below all came from one sample that was sequenced in a study of shared clonotypes between healthy human individuals. Profiled with immunoSEQ multiplex PCR; TCRdb holds only in-frame clones, not every one. The sample gives roughly 810,000 clones, 96% of which show up once; 0.2% to 0.25% is in the top ten. The naive CD8 subset, CD45RO-negative cells positively selected for CCR7, excluded terminally differentiated effector memory CD45RA+ cells. The sequenced material came from naive CD8+ T cells sorted from blood. Receptors originate from a man aged 25 to 40 in good health.

The gene calls are TRBV7-3 and TRBJ2-1; weak D call: TRBD2 (5 bases). The germline V gene has CDR1 SGHTA and CDR2 FQGTGA. Trimming left V 2 bases short and J 6 bases short, with 14 bases between. The CDR3 is 15 residues long. This chain's CDR3 is CASSLYGQRSNEQFF. In DNA form, the CDR3 reads TGTGCCAGCAGCTTATATGGCCAGCGGAGCAATGAGCAGTTCTTC.

V gene TRBV9 combines with J gene TRBJ2-1; 9 positions match TRBD2. V lost 0 bases and J lost 8; bases outside the gene matches: 3. CDR1 is SGDLS and CDR2 is YYNGEE in the germline V gene. The CDR3 is 14 residues long. The CDR3 protein is CASSVGVAGDEQFF. The CDR3 DNA reads as TGTGCCAGCAGCGTAGGTGTAGCGGGAGATGAGCAGTTCTTC.

This clone was seen just once. V usage is TRBV13 and J usage is TRBJ2-7; possibly TRBD2 for D (6 bases). CDR1 and CDR2 from the germline V gene are PRHDT and FYEKMQ (reference sequence). With 0 bases removed from V and 2 bases from J, the gap between germline ends came to 11 bases. CDR3 length: 15 residues. CDR3: CASSLGRGLTYEQYF. The CDR3 region has the DNA TGTGCCAGCAGCTTAGGCCGGGGGTTAACCTACGAGCAGTACTTC.

The chain combines TRBV9 with TRBJ2-3; the D gene is possibly TRBD2 (5 bases). The CDR3 sequence is 15 residues long. CDR1 SGDLS and CDR2 YYNGEE come from the germline V gene. V lost 3 bases and J lost 2, with 13 bases in between. Written as DNA, the CDR3 is TGTGCCAGCAGCGGGGAGACCAGACACACAGATACGCAGTATTTT. This sequence encodes CASSGETRHTDTQYF.

Note on this clone: The sample contains more than one DNA sequence encoding this CDR3. This CDR3 is CASSQPQETQYF. The CDR3 DNA is TGCGCCAGCAGTCAACCCCAAGAGACCCAGTACTTC. The J gene is TRBJ2-5, the V gene TRBV4-1, with D uncertain. This CDR3 region has 12 residues. V was pared by 6 bases and J by 1 base, with 6 bases between. Germline lookup yields CDR1 MGHRA and CDR2 YSYEKL.

The V and J genes are TRBV5-1 and TRBJ1-2; D may be TRBD1 (6 bases). The germline V gene has CDR1 SGHRS and CDR2 YFSETQ. This CDR3 spans 15 amino acids. V was pared by 2 bases and J by 5 bases, with 16 bases between. CDR3 nucleotide sequence: TGCGCCAGCAGCTTTGCCGAGACAGGCGAGTATGGCTACACCTTC. Its translation is CASSFAETGEYGYTF.

The J gene is TRBJ2-7, the V gene TRBV25-1; D is uncertain. There are 14 residues in the CDR3. Trimming shortened V by 5 bases and J by 0 bases, and 11 bases separated the two germline ends. Per germline, CDR1 MGHDK and CDR2 SYGVNS. The CDR3 DNA sequence: TGTGCCAGCAGTATACCGGGCAGCTCCTACGAGCAGTACTTC. Translated: CASSIPGSSYEQYF.

This clone was found a few times. This chain uses TRBV28 with TRBJ1-2, with D hard to call. The CDR3 has 11 residues. Germline V lookup: CDR1 MDHEN, CDR2 SYDVKM. The ends were cut back, 8 bases at V and 3 bases at J, with 7 bases in the middle. The CDR3 reads CASGRDYGYTF. As DNA, the CDR3 is TGTGCCAGCGGAAGGGACTATGGCTACACCTTC.

As for this clone: The same CDR3 also results from other DNA sequences found in this sample. The V call is TRBV25-1, the J call TRBJ2-7; no definite D call. The CDR3 totals 11 residues. From germline, CDR1 is MGHDK and CDR2 SYGVNS. V gave up 4 bases and J gave up 1 base, with 2 bases separating them. As DNA, the CDR3 is TGTGCCAGCAGTGTATCCTACGAGCAGTACTTC. This sequence encodes CASSVSYEQYF.

The chain's CDR3 is CASSLQSGKTYEQYF. As DNA, the CDR3 is TGCGCCAGCAGCTTGCAGAGCGGGAAGACCTACGAGCAGTACTTC. The chain combines TRBV5-1 with TRBJ2-7, with 7 bases matching TRBD2. The ends lost 1 base at V and 2 bases at J; junction bases unmatched: 6. Germline CDR1 is SGHRS and CDR2 is YFSETQ. The CDR3 extends over 15 amino acids.

This clone has just a few counts. The chain has TRBV19 and TRBJ2-7; 8 nucleotides line up with TRBD1. CDR3 length: 14 residues. With 3 bases clipped from V and 3 bases from J, the junction kept 4 bases outside the gene matches. CDR1 is LNHDA, CDR2 SQIVND, per germline (reference sequence). The CDR3 nucleotides are TGTGCCAGTAGTATGCGGGACAGGAACTACGAGCAGTACTTC. It encodes CASSMRDRNYEQYF.

This clone has just one count. V gene TRBV5-4 combines with J gene TRBJ1-3; TRBD1 agrees at 8 bases. V shed 2 bases, J shed 0 bases, and the junction held 4 bases outside the gene matches. Germline loops: CDR1 SGHNT, CDR2 YYREEE (reference sequence). The CDR3 is 16 amino acids. CDR3 loop: CASSFQGATSGNTIYF. In nucleotides, the CDR3 is TGTGCCAGCAGCTTTCAGGGGGCCACCTCTGGAAACACCATATATTTT.

CDR3 nucleotide sequence: TGTGCCAGCAGTATCTACTCAAGAAGCTCCTACGAGCAGTACTTC. Translating it yields CASSIYSRSSYEQYF. V usage is TRBV6-1 and J usage is TRBJ2-7; D unclear. Germline CDR1 and CDR2: MNHNS and SASEGT. The CDR3 has 15 amino acids. Trimming stripped 5 bases from V and 0 bases from J, with 14 bases between.

The chain has TRBV18 and TRBJ2-1, with D unresolved. The CDR3 length is 15 residues. V was trimmed by 2 bases and J by 5 bases, leaving 13 bases between them. Per germline, CDR1 KGHSH and CDR2 LQKENI. CDR3 bases: TGTGCCAGCTCACCAGAGCAAGACCTCGACAATGAGCAGTTCTTC. Its protein is CASSPEQDLDNEQFF.

The chain joins TRBV4-1 to TRBJ1-4, with D hard to call. CDR3 length equals 14 residues. V lost 0 bases to trimming and J lost 5 bases, with 7 bases between them. Germline lookup yields CDR1 MGHRA and CDR2 YSYEKL. The CDR3 DNA reads as TGCGCCAGCAGCCAAGAGGGCCGGAATGAAAAACTGTTTTTT. Its translation: CASSQEGRNEKLFF.